This T cell receptor (beta chain) came from a study of blood T cells in healthy people across ages. Losses at the gene ends were 2 bases for V and 0 bases for J; bases not matched to a gene: 17. Germline CDR1 MDHEN, CDR2 SYDVKM. CDR3 size: 21 residues. The donors, all healthy, were Caucasians living in Russia, aged about 6 to 95. A second PCR, run for roughly 7 to 11 cycles, used a sample-barcoded 5' primer plus a J-beta primer mix. TCRdb reanalysed the 5' RACE reads using MiXCR and keeps one entry per CDR3 protein. There are about 290,000 distinct CDR3 sequences in the sample; around 29% occur only once, and around 30% lies in the top ten.

The receptor was isolated from a woman in her 70s in good health. Material for sequencing was blood. J is TRBJ2-1 and V is TRBV28; 9 nucleotides line up with TRBD2. The CDR3 sequence is CASSLGYSASGIKSSYNEQFF. CDR3 nucleotides: TGTGCCAGCAGTTTAGGATACTCGGCTAGCGGGATTAAGAGCTCCTACAATGAGCAGTTCTTC.